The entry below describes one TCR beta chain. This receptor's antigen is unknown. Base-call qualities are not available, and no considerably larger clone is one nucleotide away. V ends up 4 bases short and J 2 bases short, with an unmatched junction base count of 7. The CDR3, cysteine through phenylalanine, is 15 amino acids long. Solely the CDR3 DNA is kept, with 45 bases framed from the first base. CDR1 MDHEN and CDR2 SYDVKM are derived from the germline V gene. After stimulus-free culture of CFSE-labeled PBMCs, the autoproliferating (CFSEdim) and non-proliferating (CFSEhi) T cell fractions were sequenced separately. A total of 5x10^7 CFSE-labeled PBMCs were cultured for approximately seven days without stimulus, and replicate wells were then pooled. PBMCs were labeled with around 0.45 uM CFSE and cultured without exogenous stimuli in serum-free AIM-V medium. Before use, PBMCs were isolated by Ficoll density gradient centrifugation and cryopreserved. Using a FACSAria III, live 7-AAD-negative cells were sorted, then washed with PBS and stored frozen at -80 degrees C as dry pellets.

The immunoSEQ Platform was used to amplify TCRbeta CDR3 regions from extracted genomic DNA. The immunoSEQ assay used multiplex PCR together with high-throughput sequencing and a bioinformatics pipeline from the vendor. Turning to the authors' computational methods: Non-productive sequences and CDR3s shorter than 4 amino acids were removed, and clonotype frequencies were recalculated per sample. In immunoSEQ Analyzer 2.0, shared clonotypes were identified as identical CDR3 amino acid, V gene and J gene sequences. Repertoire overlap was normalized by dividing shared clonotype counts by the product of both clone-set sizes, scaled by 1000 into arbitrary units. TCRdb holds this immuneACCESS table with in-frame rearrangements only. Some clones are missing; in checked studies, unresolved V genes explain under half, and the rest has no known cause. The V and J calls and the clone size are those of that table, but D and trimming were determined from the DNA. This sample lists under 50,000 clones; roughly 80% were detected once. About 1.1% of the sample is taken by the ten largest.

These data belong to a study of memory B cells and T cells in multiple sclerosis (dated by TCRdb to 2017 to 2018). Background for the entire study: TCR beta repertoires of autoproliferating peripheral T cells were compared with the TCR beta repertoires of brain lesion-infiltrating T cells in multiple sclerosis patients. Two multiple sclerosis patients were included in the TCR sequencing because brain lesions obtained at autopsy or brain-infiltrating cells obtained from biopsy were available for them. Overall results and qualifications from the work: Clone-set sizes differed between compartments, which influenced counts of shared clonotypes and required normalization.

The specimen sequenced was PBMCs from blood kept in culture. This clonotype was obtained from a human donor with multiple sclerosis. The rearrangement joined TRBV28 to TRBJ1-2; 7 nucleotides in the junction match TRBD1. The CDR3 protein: CASSSFRGKNYGYTF. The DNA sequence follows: TGTGCCAGCAGTTCCTTCAGGGGGAAAAACTATGGCTACACCTTC.